The 16 T cell receptor beta chains presented below share a single source sample, sequenced in a study of regulatory T cells. Study-wide findings and caveats: In CD3G deficiency, regulatory T cells had lower Shannon diversity than autologous conventional CD4+ and control regulatory cells.

No antigen has been assigned to these receptors. Primers: 52 TRBV forward and 13 TRBJ reverse. The data were produced by immunoSEQ multiplex PCR, yet TCRdb's version contains in-frame clones alone and is incomplete. The sample contains more than 5,000 clones, around 91% of which appear only once. Sequenced material: CD4+ Tregs sorted from blood. Every receptor here comes from a person in their late teens or twenties with CD3G deficiency.

J is TRBJ1-2 and V is TRBV6-1; D is perhaps TRBD1 (5 bases). Germline values: CDR1 MNHNS, CDR2 SASEGT. The ends were cut back, 2 bases at V and 7 bases at J, with 14 bases in the middle. This CDR3 is 14 amino acids long. The CDR3 here is CASSEWGLRSGYTF. The DNA of the CDR3 is TGTGCCAGCAGTGAATGGGGACTCAGGAGTGGCTACACCTTC.

J is TRBJ1-2 and V is TRBV6-6, with TRBD1 as a possible D gene (6 bases). Trimming stripped 6 bases from V and 8 bases from J, with 16 bases between. The CDR3 length is 13 residues. Germline CDR1 and CDR2: MNHNY and SVGAGI (reference sequence). The CDR3 sequence is CASSWGPRAGYTF. The CDR3 DNA reads TGTGCCAGCAGCTGGGGGCCCAGGGCGGGCTACACCTTC.

V is TRBV28 and J is TRBJ2-7; TRBD2 agrees at 9 bases. This CDR3 region has 15 residues. From germline, CDR1 is MDHEN and CDR2 SYDVKM. V lost 5 bases, J lost 4 bases, and 9 bases stayed unmatched. CDR3 in amino acids: CASSGAGGPGYEQYF. The CDR3 DNA is TGTGCCAGCAGTGGGGCGGGAGGGCCTGGGTACGAGCAGTACTTC.

This chain uses TRBV28 with TRBJ2-7, with D unresolved. V was cut by 1 base and J by 2 bases, with 12 bases left in between. The germline gives CDR1 MDHEN, CDR2 SYDVKM. The CDR3 sequence is 15 residues long. DNA for the CDR3: TGTGCCAGCAGTTTATCCGGCGGCAGAACCTACGAGCAGTACTTC. Protein sequence: CASSLSGGRTYEQYF.

V gene TRBV7-8 combines with J gene TRBJ2-7; D is unresolved. Germline assignment: CDR1 SGHVS and CDR2 FQNEAQ. Trimming shortened V by 0 bases and J by 9 bases, and 12 bases separated the two germline ends. This CDR3 is built from 13 residues. The CDR3: CASSLALGVVQYF. Here the CDR3 DNA reads TGTGCCAGCAGCTTAGCCCTAGGAGTAGTGCAGTACTTC.

The rearrangement joins TRBV12-2 to TRBJ2-7; TRBD2, the D gene given by the table, was not confirmed from the DNA. TRBV12-2 is labeled a pseudogene. The CDR3 is made up of 19 amino acids. CDR3 DNA: TGTGCAAGTCGCTCAGACAGGGCTAGCGGGGGGCCGAAAACGTACGAGCAGTACTTC. Its protein is CASRSDRASGGPKTYEQYF.

This clone was recorded once. The gene calls are TRBV10-3 and TRBJ2-1; D assignment may be TRBD1 or TRBD2 (5 bases each). The germline V gene has CDR1 ENHRY and CDR2 SYGVKD. The germline V and J ends were trimmed by 4 bases and 9 bases, with 22 bases remaining between them. The CDR3 runs to 16 residues. CDR3 in amino acids: CAISGARGSRVGEQFF. CDR3 nucleotides: TGTGCCATCAGTGGGGCCCGGGGCAGCCGGGTAGGTGAGCAGTTCTTC.

V usage is TRBV13 and J usage is TRBJ2-3; D is perhaps TRBD1 (5 bases). The CDR3 spans 16 residues. Germline V gene sequence: CDR1 PRHDT, CDR2 FYEKMQ (reference sequence). With 2 bases removed from V and 2 bases from J, the gap between germline ends came to 14 bases. This chain's CDR3 is CASSLHRAGYTDTQYF. CDR3 sequence (DNA): TGTGCCAGCAGCTTACACCGGGCAGGGTACACAGATACGCAGTATTTT. Supplemented by reference TRBV13 and TRBJ2-3, the full variable domain reads AAGVIQSPRHLIKEKRETATLKCYPIPRHDTVYWYQQGPGQDPQFLISFYEKMQSDKGSIPDRFSAQQFSDYHSELNMSSLELGDSALYFCASSLHRAGYTDTQYFGPGTRLTVL.

This clone was detected once. V is TRBV6-1 and J is TRBJ1-2; D possibly corresponds to TRBD1 (5 bases). Germline V gene lookup returns CDR1 MNHNS and CDR2 SASEGT. The CDR3 length is 12 residues. Trimming pared 2 bases from V and 7 bases from J, leaving 8 bases between. CDR3 region: CASSESRGGYTF. The CDR3 nucleotides are TGTGCCAGCAGTGAAAGTAGGGGTGGCTACACCTTC.

V gene TRBV5-1 combines with J gene TRBJ1-1, with a possible D match to TRBD1 (5 bases). The germline V and J ends were trimmed by 0 bases and 5 bases, with 14 bases remaining between them. The CDR3 covers 15 residues. Germline values: CDR1 SGHRS, CDR2 YFSETQ. CDR3: CASSLAGAPNTEAFF. The DNA for the CDR3 is TGCGCCAGCAGCTTGGCCGGGGCTCCGAATACTGAAGCTTTCTTT.

The V call is TRBV19, the J call TRBJ1-1; no clear D. This CDR3 spans 13 amino acids. Germline values: CDR1 LNHDA, CDR2 SQIVND (reference sequence). The V gene lost 3 bases and the J gene lost 6 bases, with 11 bases spanning the gap. The CDR3 region is CASSMGRLSEAFF. The CDR3 DNA reads TGTGCCAGTAGTATGGGCCGGCTATCTGAAGCTTTCTTT. Full variable domain (missing parts from reference TRBV19 and TRBJ1-1): DGGITQSPKYLFRKEGQNVTLSCEQNLNHDAMYWYRQDPGQGLRLIYYSQIVNDFQKGDIAEGYSVSREKKESFPLTVTSAQKNPTAFYLCASSMGRLSEAFFGQGTRLTVV.

With respect to this clone: Sequence at one end of the junction differs from germline and may be a read error. Other DNA sequences in the sample encode the same CDR3. In nucleotides, the CDR3 is TGTGCCAGCAGTTTGGATGGGGGATATGGCTACACTTTC. It translates to CASSLDGGYGYTF. V and J are TRBV28 and TRBJ1-2; TRBD1 is a possible D gene (5 bases). The CDR3 runs 13 residues. Germline assignment: CDR1 MDHEN and CDR2 SYDVKM.

The V gene is TRBV11-2, the J gene TRBJ2-6; D uncertain. Looked up from germline, CDR1 is SGHAT and CDR2 is FQNNGV. V was trimmed by 1 base and J by 6 bases, leaving 10 bases between them. The CDR3 totals 15 residues. DNA for the CDR3: TGTGCCAGCAGCTTAGGTCGCGGACCGGCCAACGTCCTGACTTTC. Translating gives CASSLGRGPANVLTF. Complete variable domain (other parts from reference TRBV11-2 and TRBJ2-6): EAGVAQSPRYKIIEKRQSVAFWCNPISGHATLYWYQQILGQGPKLLIQFQNNGVVDDSQLPKDRFSAERLKGVDSTLKIQPAKLEDSAVYLCASSLGRGPANVLTFGAGSRLTVL.

The chain uses TRBV28 and TRBJ2-7; D possibly corresponds to TRBD1 (6 bases). V dropped 3 bases and J dropped 1 base, with 13 bases sitting between them. Per the germline V gene, CDR1 is MDHEN and CDR2 is SYDVKM. This CDR3 contains 15 residues. CDR3 sequence reads: CASSLGAIGSYEQYF. CDR3 in DNA: TGTGCCAGCAGTTTGGGGGCTATCGGGTCCTACGAGCAGTACTTC.

V usage is TRBV6-1 and J usage is TRBJ1-1; 7 nucleotides agree with TRBD1. This CDR3 has 14 residues. The J segment lost 0 bases and the V segment lost 5 bases, leaving 3 bases of the junction unmatched. CDR1 is MNHNS, CDR2 SASEGT, per germline. Here the CDR3 reads CASSQTGMNTEAFF. For the CDR3, the DNA is TGTGCCAGCAGTCAGACAGGGATGAACACTGAAGCTTTCTTT.

The chain links TRBV11-3 to TRBJ2-4, with 9 positions matching TRBD1. The V and J ends lost 5 bases and 12 bases, in that order; junction bases with no gene match: 5. CDR1 and CDR2 (germline): SGHNT, YENEEA. This CDR3 has 12 residues. CDR3 protein: CASSRDREDQYF. In nucleotides, the CDR3 is TGTGCCAGCAGCCGGGACAGGGAGGATCAGTACTTC.